Presented here are 31 T cell receptor beta chains from one specimen sequenced in a study of post-analysis software for immune sequencing data. Study-wide points: Patients showed TRBV5-6, TRBV5-1 and TRBV20-1 among several TRBV segments more frequent than in controls.

The library was made from cDNA and included unique molecular identifiers. One entry per CDR3 protein, called by TCRdb with MiXCR from the PCR reads. The top ten hold approximately 0.55% of the sample, which has hundreds of thousands of distinct CDR3 sequences, 25% to 30% seen once. These TCRs' antigens remain unknown. The specimen was blood. Receptor source: a girl under 18 with multiple sclerosis.

This clonotype was seen a single time. This may be a read error, as it is one base from a much larger clone. J is TRBJ2-7 and V is TRBV5-1, with D possibly being TRBD1 (5 bases). The V end lost 1 base, the J end lost 8 bases, and 10 bases lay between the germline ends. The CDR3 runs 12 residues. Germline V gene data show CDR1 as SGHRS and CDR2 as YFSETQ. CDR3 bases: TGCGCCAGCAGCTTGACACTGGACAAGCAGTACTTC. This sequence encodes CASSLTLDKQYF.

V usage is TRBV5-1 and J usage is TRBJ2-3, with D unclear. CDR3 length equals 15 residues. Trimming took off 4 bases at V and 8 bases at J, with 20 bases between the two ends. The germline V gene has CDR1 SGHRS and CDR2 YFSETQ. In DNA, the CDR3 is TGCGCCAGCAGCGCGTTAGGCGACTCGGCCGGTACGCAGTATTTT. Amino acid sequence: CASSALGDSAGTQYF.

The chain is built from TRBV20-1 and TRBJ2-2; D unclear. Germline V lookup: CDR1 DFQATT, CDR2 SNEGSKA (reference sequence). CDR3 length: 15 amino acids. Trimming took 6 bases from V and 2 from J, leaving 16 bases between them. In DNA, the CDR3 is TGCAGTGCCTTAACGGCGGTACCAAACACCGGGGAGCTGTTTTTT. Its translation is CSALTAVPNTGELFF.

This clonotype was observed a few times. The V and J genes are TRBV10-3 and TRBJ1-4; D remains ambiguous. The CDR3 totals 15 residues. CDR1 is ENHRY, CDR2 SYGVKD, per germline. V lost 0 bases to trimming and J lost 8 bases, with 13 bases between them. As DNA, the CDR3 is TGTGCCATCAGTGAGTCAAACGTCCTCGGGGAAAAACTGTTTTTT. Residues: CAISESNVLGEKLFF.

The gene calls are TRBV25-1 and TRBJ1-1; D is unclear. Germline V gene data show CDR1 as MGHDK and CDR2 as SYGVNS. This CDR3 has 16 residues. V was cut by 1 base and J by 11 bases, with 23 bases left in between. DNA of the CDR3: TGTGCCAGCAGTGAATGGTTTGGGCAGCCTTCCTCACGGGCTTTCTTT. This encodes CASSEWFGQPSSRAFF. The whole variable domain, filled in from reference TRBV25-1 and TRBJ1-1, reads EADIYQTPRYLVIGTGKKITLECSQTMGHDKMYWYQQDPGMELHLIHYSYGVNSTEKGDLSSESTVSRIRTEHFPLTLESARPSHTSQYLCASSEWFGQPSSRAFFGQGTRLTVV.

This clonotype was observed a handful of times. The chain uses TRBV7-2 and TRBJ2-7; weak D call: TRBD1 (5 bases). Trimming shortened V by 2 bases and J by 0 bases, and 11 bases separated the two germline ends. This CDR3 spans 15 amino acids. Germline-derived CDR1 and CDR2 are SGHTA and FQGNSA. This CDR3 reads CASSLFVQVSYEQYF. The CDR3 coding sequence is TGTGCCAGCAGCTTATTCGTACAGGTCTCCTACGAGCAGTACTTC.

The J gene is TRBJ2-5, the V gene TRBV28; 8 bases line up with TRBD1. V lost 6 bases, J lost 5 bases, and 8 bases stayed unmatched. Germline V gives CDR1 MDHEN, CDR2 SYDVKM. CDR3 length: 14 residues. The CDR3 region is CASSRGQGRETQYF. For the CDR3, the DNA is TGTGCCAGCAGCAGAGGACAGGGCAGGGAGACCCAGTACTTC.

This clonotype was seen many times. This chain joins TRBV9 and TRBJ2-1; D unclear. Germline CDR1 is SGDLS and CDR2 is YYNGEE. The V end lost 0 bases, the J end lost 5 bases, and 3 bases lay between the germline ends. The CDR3 covers 12 residues. The CDR3 coding sequence is TGTGCCAGCAGCGTAGACAACAATGAGCAGTTCTTC. Amino acids: CASSVDNNEQFF. Drawing the rest from reference TRBV9 and TRBJ2-1, the complete variable domain is DSGVTQTPKHLITATGQRVTLRCSPRSGDLSVYWYQQSLDQGLQFLIQYYNGEERAKGNILERFSAQQFPDLHSELNLSSLELGDSALYFCASSVDNNEQFFGPGTRLTVL.

The genes are TRBV10-3 and TRBJ1-4; weak D call: TRBD1 (5 bases). CDR3 size: 14 residues. CDR1 is ENHRY and CDR2 is SYGVKD in the germline V gene. Trimming cost V 4 bases and J 7 bases, with 13 bases left between them. The CDR3 sequence is CAISGSGSLEKLFF. Written as DNA, the CDR3 is TGTGCCATCAGTGGGTCAGGGTCCCTTGAAAAACTGTTTTTT.

This clonotype was picked up a small number of times. V is TRBV9 and J is TRBJ2-5, with D perhaps given as TRBD1 or TRBD2 (7 bases each). There are 16 residues in the CDR3. Per the germline V gene, CDR1 is SGDLS and CDR2 is YYNGEE. V lost 2 bases and J lost 2, with 16 bases in between. The CDR3 DNA is TGTGCCAGCAGCGTTGGGAGGGGGCCCCCTCAAGAGACCCAGTACTTC. Its protein is CASSVGRGPPQETQYF.

This clonotype has more than one count but fewer than ten. CDR3 in DNA: TGTGCCAGCAGCGAGGGGGCTAGCGGGAGGGGGGGCTCCTACAATGAGCAGTTCTTC. Translation: CASSEGASGRGGSYNEQFF. V is TRBV9 and J is TRBJ2-1, with 12 positions matching TRBD2. The germline V gene encodes CDR1 SGDLS and CDR2 YYNGEE. V gave up 3 bases and J gave up 0 bases; unmatched junction bases: 10. The CDR3 spans 19 residues.

This rearrangement joins TRBV10-3 to TRBJ2-6; 7 nucleotides agree with TRBD1. With V trimmed by 3 bases and J by 1 base, 6 bases remained unmatched. CDR1 ENHRY and CDR2 SYGVKD come from the germline V gene. The CDR3 runs to 17 residues. DNA for the CDR3: TGTGCCATCAGTGATCGGGACAGCAAATCTGGGGCCAACGTCCTGACTTTC. Its protein product is CAISDRDSKSGANVLTF.

This clonotype appeared a few times. The rearrangement links TRBV4-1 to TRBJ1-4; D possibly corresponds to TRBD1 (5 bases). From germline, CDR1 is MGHRA and CDR2 YSYEKL. V lost 0 bases and J 1 base, leaving 18 bases between the germline ends. This CDR3 is built from 19 residues. The CDR3 loop reads CASSQDRALPSGTNEKLFF. The CDR3 DNA is TGCGCCAGCAGCCAAGACAGGGCCCTTCCCAGTGGAACTAATGAAAAACTGTTTTTT.

This clonotype turned up a few times. The chain combines TRBV6-2 or TRBV6-3 with TRBJ2-1, with 13 nucleotides matching TRBD2. CDR3 length: 19 amino acids. Trimming took 2 bases from V and 7 from J; bases not matched to a gene: 14. Germline V gene lookup returns CDR1 MNHEY and CDR2 SVGEGT. CDR3 DNA: TGTGCCAGCAGTTACCCCCTCACCTGGACTAGCGGGAGTAGGAATGAGCAGTTCTTC. Protein product: CASSYPLTWTSGSRNEQFF.

The table lists this clonotype with a few counts. The J gene is TRBJ2-1, the V gene TRBV2; possibly TRBD1 for D (5 bases). Germline V CDR1 and CDR2: SNHLY, FYNNEI. Trimming left V 6 bases short and J 4 bases short, with 19 bases between. The CDR3 contains 16 residues. CDR3 sequence: CASRLGHSRLYNEQFF. The CDR3 coding sequence is TGTGCCAGCAGGTTGGGGCACTCGAGGCTTTACAATGAGCAGTTCTTC.

The CDR3 region has the DNA TGTGCCAGCAGCCAAGAGTGGGGGCCCTCCTACGAGCAGTACTTC. Its translation: CASSQEWGPSYEQYF. The genes are TRBV3-1 and TRBJ2-7; the D gene is possibly TRBD1 (6 bases). This CDR3 is 15 amino acids long. Trimming stripped 0 bases from V and 0 bases from J, with 9 bases between. Germline lookup yields CDR1 LGHDT and CDR2 YNNKEL (reference sequence).

This clonotype was counted a few times. The chain links TRBV27 to TRBJ1-2; tentatively, D is TRBD1 (5 bases). CDR1 MNHEY and CDR2 SMNVEV come from the germline V gene (reference sequence). Trimming removed 4 bases at V and 5 bases at J, with 20 bases between. This CDR3 has 16 amino acids. In nucleotides, the CDR3 is TGTGCCAGCAGTTCGGGGGTCGACAGACGAACATATGGCTACACCTTC. This sequence encodes CASSSGVDRRTYGYTF.

This clonotype was picked up a small number of times. The chain employs TRBV6-2 or TRBV6-3 and TRBJ2-7; the match to TRBD1 covers 7 bases. The CDR3 totals 12 residues. V trimming: 6 bases; J trimming: 6 bases; junction bases outside the gene matches: 5. Germline CDR1 is MNHEY and CDR2 is SVGEGT. The CDR3 DNA sequence: TGTGCCAGCAGCATGACAGGGTCCGAGCAGTACTTC. Translating it yields CASSMTGSEQYF.

This clonotype appeared a few times. The chain combines TRBV7-2 with TRBJ2-3, with TRBD2 identical over 10 bases. In germline, CDR1 is SGHTA, CDR2 FQGNSA. The trim removed 5 bases at V and 4 bases at J, leaving 6 bases unmatched. This CDR3 has 15 residues. This chain's CDR3 is CASSEEGTSADTQYF. The CDR3 DNA sequence: TGTGCCAGCAGCGAAGAGGGGACTAGCGCAGATACGCAGTATTTT.

This clonotype was picked up one time. The genes are TRBV7-9 and TRBJ2-6; tentative D call: TRBD2 (5 bases). The CDR3 is made up of 17 amino acids. Per germline, CDR1 SEHNR and CDR2 FQNEAQ (reference sequence). V was trimmed by 4 bases and J by 0 bases, leaving 13 bases between them. CDR3 DNA sequence: TGTGCCAGCAGCTCGAGCTACGGGGACTCTGGGGCCAACGTCCTGACTTTC. Protein product: CASSSSYGDSGANVLTF.

This clonotype was observed a handful of times. This chain links TRBV2 with TRBJ2-7; 8 bases line up with TRBD1. The germline CDR1 and CDR2 sequences are SNHLY and FYNNEI. V shed 4 bases and J 3 bases; nucleotides not matched to a gene: 5. The CDR3 runs 14 residues. In DNA form, the CDR3 reads TGTGCCAGCAGTGGGACAGGGACCTTCTACGAGCAGTACTTC. Translating gives CASSGTGTFYEQYF.

The rearrangement joins TRBV2 to TRBJ2-5, with a tentative D call TRBD2 (5 bases). CDR1 SNHLY and CDR2 FYNNEI come from the germline V gene. This CDR3 contains 14 residues. V lost 6 bases, J lost 11 bases, and 22 bases lay in between. CDR3 nucleotide sequence: TGTGCCAGCAGAACGGGGAGCTTTTATGATGAGCAGTACTTC. This gives the protein CASRTGSFYDEQYF.

The chain employs TRBV3-1 and TRBJ1-2, with 9 bases fitting TRBD1. The length of the CDR3 is 16 residues. The ends lost 4 bases at V and 4 bases at J; junction bases unmatched: 10. In germline, CDR1 is LGHDT, CDR2 YNNKEL (reference sequence). The CDR3 coding sequence is TGTGCCAGCAGCCCCCAGGTGGGGGACAGGGTCTATGGCTACACCTTC. Translating it yields CASSPQVGDRVYGYTF.

A few counts support this clonotype. The rearrangement links TRBV6-1 to TRBJ2-5; no firm D call. This CDR3 has 11 residues. Between the trimmed V and J ends, which lost 2 bases and 7 bases, there was a span of 5 bases. Per the germline V gene, CDR1 is MNHNS and CDR2 is SASEGT. This CDR3 reads CASSELRTQYF. The CDR3 DNA is TGTGCCAGCAGTGAATTGAGGACCCAGTACTTC.

The V gene is TRBV29-1, the J gene TRBJ2-3; D ambiguous. V was cut by 4 bases and J by 2 bases, with 7 bases left in between. There are 12 residues in the CDR3. Germline CDR1 and CDR2: SQVTM and ANQGSEA. The CDR3 nucleotides read TGCAGCGTTGTTCGGATCACAGATACGCAGTATTTT. Its translation is CSVVRITDTQYF.

The table lists this clonotype with a few counts. V and J are TRBV5-1 and TRBJ2-3, with 12 bases identical to TRBD1. V was clipped by 4 bases and J by 4 bases; unmatched bases: 1. The CDR3 loop spans 14 amino acids. Germline V gene sequence: CDR1 SGHRS, CDR2 YFSETQ. CDR3 protein: CASSGTGGADTQYF. The CDR3 bases are TGCGCCAGCAGCGGGACAGGGGGCGCAGATACGCAGTATTTT.

Many counts were recorded for this clonotype. This sequence joins TRBV20-1 and TRBJ2-4; no clear D. The ends were cut back, 6 bases at V and 0 bases at J, with 15 bases in the middle. The CDR3 totals 15 residues. Germline CDR1 DFQATT, CDR2 SNEGSKA (reference sequence). This CDR3 is CSADRPIGAKNIQYF. The DNA of the CDR3 is TGCAGTGCCGATCGCCCTATAGGAGCCAAAAACATTCAGTACTTC.

The chain employs TRBV10-3 and TRBJ1-2; 8 bases line up with TRBD1. The length of the CDR3 is 16 residues. Looked up from germline, CDR1 is ENHRY and CDR2 is SYGVKD. The trim removed 0 bases at V and 10 bases at J, leaving 13 bases unmatched. The CDR3 DNA reads as TGTGCCATCAGTGAGTCCGAGGACAGGGCCGACGAAGCCTACACCTTC. Translated, it gives CAISESEDRADEAYTF.

The chain links TRBV2 to TRBJ1-1; 12 nucleotides line up with TRBD1. V lost 6 bases, J lost 4 bases, and 3 bases stayed unmatched. The length of the CDR3 is 14 residues. Germline CDR1 and CDR2: SNHLY and FYNNEI. As DNA, the CDR3 is TGTGCCAGCAGATGGGACAGGGGGCGCACTGAAGCTTTCTTT. Its protein is CASRWDRGRTEAFF.

This sequence joins TRBV28 and TRBJ1-2; D is uncertain. CDR1 and CDR2 from the germline V gene are MDHEN and SYDVKM. The CDR3 runs 13 residues. Deletions cut 3 bases from V and 5 bases from J, with 10 bases between. This chain's CDR3 is CASSLTRKYGYTF. CDR3 in DNA: TGTGCCAGCAGTTTGACAAGGAAGTATGGCTACACCTTC.

The chain combines TRBV6-6 with TRBJ1-2; D is undetermined. The germline V gene has CDR1 MNHNY and CDR2 SVGAGI (reference sequence). This CDR3 spans 13 amino acids. Trimming took 7 bases from V and 4 from J, leaving 13 bases between them. The CDR3 protein is CASTLPGFYGYTF. The CDR3 DNA is TGTGCCAGCACTCTCCCCGGGTTCTATGGCTACACCTTC.